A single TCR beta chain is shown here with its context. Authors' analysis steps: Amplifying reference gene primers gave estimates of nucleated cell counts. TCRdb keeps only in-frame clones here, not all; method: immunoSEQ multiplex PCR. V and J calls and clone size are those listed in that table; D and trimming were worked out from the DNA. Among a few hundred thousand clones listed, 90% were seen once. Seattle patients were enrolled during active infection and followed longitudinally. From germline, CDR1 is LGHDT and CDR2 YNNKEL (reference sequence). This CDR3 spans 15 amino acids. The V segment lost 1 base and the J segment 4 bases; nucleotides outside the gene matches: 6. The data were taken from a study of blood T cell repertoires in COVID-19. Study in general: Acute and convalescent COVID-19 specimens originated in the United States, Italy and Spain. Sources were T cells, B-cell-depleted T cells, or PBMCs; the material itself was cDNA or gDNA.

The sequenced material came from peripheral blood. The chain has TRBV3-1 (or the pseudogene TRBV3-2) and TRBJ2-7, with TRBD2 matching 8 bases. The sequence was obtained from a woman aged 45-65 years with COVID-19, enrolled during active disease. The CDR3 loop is CASSQAAGGRYEQYF. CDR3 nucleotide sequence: TGTGCCAGCAGCCAAGCGGCGGGAGGCAGATACGAGCAGTACTTC.